The present entry profiles one T cell receptor beta chain with its context. This record comes from a study of T cells in Graves' hyperthyroidism and ophthalmopathy. Study details: Peripheral blood was collected at initial diagnosis, before any treatment.

Amplified TCR beta CDR3 regions derived from RNA transcripts. HTBI primers were employed in a first-round RT-PCR of the TCR CDR3. TCRdb used MiXCR to reprocess the multiplex PCR reads, holding one entry per CDR3 protein. The sample yields about 350,000 distinct CDR3 sequences, 13% to 15% seen once. The sequence derives from a woman in her sixties with Graves' ophthalmopathy. Sequenced input: blood.

CDR3 residues: CAWTKGTDTQYF. As DNA, the CDR3 is TGTGCCTGGACTAAGGGCACAGATACGCAGTATTTT. The chain joins TRBV30 to TRBJ2-3; no definite D call. This CDR3 is built from 12 residues. V shed 4 bases and J shed 1 base, with 6 bases lying between them. Germline CDR1 and CDR2: GTSNPN and SVGIG (reference sequence). The variable domain in full, with the rest retrieved from reference TRBV30 and TRBJ2-3, is SQTIHQWPATLVQPVGSPLSLECTVEGTSNPNLYWYRQAAGRGLQLLFYSVGIGQISSEVPQNLSASRPQDRQFILSSKKLLLSDSGFYLCAWTKGTDTQYFGPGTRLTVL.